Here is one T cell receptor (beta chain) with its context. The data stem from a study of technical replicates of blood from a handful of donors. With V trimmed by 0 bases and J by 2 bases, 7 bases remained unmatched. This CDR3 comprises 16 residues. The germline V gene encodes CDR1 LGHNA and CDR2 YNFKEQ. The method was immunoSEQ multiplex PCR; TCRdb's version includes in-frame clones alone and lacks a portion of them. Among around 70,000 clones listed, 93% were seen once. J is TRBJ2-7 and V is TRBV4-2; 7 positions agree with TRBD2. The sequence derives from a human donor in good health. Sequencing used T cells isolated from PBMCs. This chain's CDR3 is CASSQDLRRETYEQYF. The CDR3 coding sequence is TGTGCCAGCAGCCAAGATCTAAGGCGGGAGACCTACGAGCAGTACTTC.